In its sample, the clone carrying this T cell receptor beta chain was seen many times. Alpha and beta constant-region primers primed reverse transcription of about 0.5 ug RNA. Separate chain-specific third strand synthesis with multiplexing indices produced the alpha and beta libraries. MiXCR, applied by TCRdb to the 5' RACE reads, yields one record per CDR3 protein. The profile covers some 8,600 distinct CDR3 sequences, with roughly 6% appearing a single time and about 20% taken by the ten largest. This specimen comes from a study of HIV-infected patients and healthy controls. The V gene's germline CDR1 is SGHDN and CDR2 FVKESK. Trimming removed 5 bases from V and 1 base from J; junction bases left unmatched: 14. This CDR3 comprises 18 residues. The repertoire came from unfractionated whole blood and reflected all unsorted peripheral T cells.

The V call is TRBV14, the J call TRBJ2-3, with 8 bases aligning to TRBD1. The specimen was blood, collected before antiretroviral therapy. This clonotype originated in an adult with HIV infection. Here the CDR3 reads CASSSRTGFPRGTDTQYF. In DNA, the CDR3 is TGTGCCAGCAGCTCTCGGACAGGGTTCCCTCGGGGCACAGATACGCAGTATTTT.